This TCR beta chain was observed in a study of T-cell reconstitution after alpha-beta-depleted transplantation in children. CDR1 is SEHNR and CDR2 is FQNEAQ in the germline V gene (reference sequence). V shed 5 bases and J shed 7 bases, with 15 bases lying between them. CDR3 length equals 14 residues. Unique molecular identifiers were used to barcode this TCRbeta library. Via MiXCR, TCRdb re-called the PCR reads, giving one row per CDR3 protein. The sample holds approximately 420,000 distinct CDR3 sequences; 9.5% to 13% are singletons and the top ten take approximately 5%. This specimen was PBMCs from the stem cell graft donor, taken from the stem cell graft. This chain connects TRBV7-9 to TRBJ2-1; maybe TRBD1 (6 bases). The receptor comes from a human donor who donated a stem cell graft to a child with acute myeloid leukemia. The CDR3 sequence: CASSPLGAGNEQFF. The CDR3 nucleotides are TGTGCCAGCAGCCCCTTGGGGGCCGGGAATGAGCAGTTCTTC.